The 3 T cell receptor beta chains below were found in one sample sequenced in a study of cytomegalovirus exposure and HLA in healthy donors. Researchers ran the PCR with 60 Vbeta and 13 Jbeta primers. The method was immunoSEQ multiplex PCR; TCRdb's version includes in-frame clones alone and lacks a portion of them. This sample yields 150,000 to 180,000 clones, of which 80% are seen a single time; roughly 13% belongs to the top ten. Input material: PBMCs. These receptors were obtained from a man younger than 40 in good health and CMV-seropositive.

V gene TRBV27 combines with J gene TRBJ2-5; D is uncertain. The CDR3 runs 14 residues. From germline, CDR1 is MNHEY and CDR2 SMNVEV (reference sequence). Trimming took 0 bases from V and 5 from J, leaving 10 bases between them. The CDR3 DNA sequence: TGTGCCAGCAGTTTATCGGTTGGCGGTGAGACCCAGTACTTC. Residues: CASSLSVGGETQYF.

The chain carries TRBV10-3 and TRBJ2-1, with 7 bases identical to TRBD1. The V segment lost 7 bases and the J segment 5 bases; nucleotides outside the gene matches: 14. The CDR3 has 16 amino acids. Germline V gene sequence: CDR1 ENHRY, CDR2 SYGVKD. This chain's CDR3 is CAITQEIAGTDNEQFF. For the CDR3, the DNA is TGTGCCATCACGCAGGAAATAGCCGGGACAGACAATGAGCAGTTCTTC.

This clone was observed a single time. This chain joins TRBV11-2 and TRBJ2-4; 8 bases are shared with TRBD1. V was pared by 5 bases and J by 8 bases, with 2 bases of the junction left unmatched. The germline gives CDR1 SGHAT, CDR2 FQNNGV. The CDR3 sequence is 12 residues long. CDR3: CASSADRDIQYF. CDR3 DNA sequence: TGTGCCAGCAGCGCGGACAGGGACATTCAGTACTTC.